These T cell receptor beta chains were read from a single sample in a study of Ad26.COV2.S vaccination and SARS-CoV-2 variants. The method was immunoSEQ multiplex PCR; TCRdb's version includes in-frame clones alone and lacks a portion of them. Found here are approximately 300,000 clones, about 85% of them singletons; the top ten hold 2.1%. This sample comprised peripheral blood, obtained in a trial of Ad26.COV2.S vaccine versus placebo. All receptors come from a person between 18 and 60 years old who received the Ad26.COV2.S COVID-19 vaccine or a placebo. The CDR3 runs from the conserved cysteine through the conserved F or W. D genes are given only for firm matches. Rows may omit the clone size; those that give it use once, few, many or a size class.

CDR3aa: CASRYGRISNQPQHF
CDR3nt: TGTGCCAGCAGGTATGGGCGGATTAGCAATCAGCCCCAGCATTTT
abundance: once
v_gene: TRBV6-5
d_gene: -
j_gene: TRBJ1-5

CDR3aa: CASSSLGGGGNTIYF
CDR3nt: TGTGCCAGCAGCTCCTTGGGGGGAGGTGGAAACACCATATATTTT
abundance: -
v_gene: TRBV7-8
d_gene: -
j_gene: TRBJ1-3

CDR3aa: CATSVSELGGYTF
CDR3nt: TGTGCCACCAGTGTCTCAGAATTAGGGGGCTACACCTTC
abundance: many
v_gene: TRBV24-1
d_gene: -
j_gene: TRBJ1-2

CDR3aa: CASSERVRGANTEAFF
CDR3nt: TGTGCCAGCAGTGAAAGGGTGCGAGGGGCTAACACTGAAGCTTTCTTT
abundance: -
v_gene: TRBV6-1
d_gene: -
j_gene: TRBJ1-1

CDR3aa: CASSVGGGPYNEQFF
CDR3nt: TGTGCCAGCAGCGTAGGTGGGGGCCCCTACAATGAGCAGTTCTTC
abundance: -
v_gene: TRBV9
d_gene: -
j_gene: TRBJ2-1

CDR3aa: CASRDRAVNSPLHF
CDR3nt: TGTGCCAGCAGAGACAGGGCGGTTAATTCACCCCTCCACTTT
abundance: -
v_gene: TRBV6-4
d_gene: TRBD1
j_gene: TRBJ1-6

CDR3aa: CASSSGLAGGRTDTQYF
CDR3nt: TGTGCCAGCAGCTCCGGACTAGCGGGGGGGCGCACAGATACGCAGTATTTT
abundance: -
v_gene: TRBV5-4
d_gene: TRBD2
j_gene: TRBJ2-3

CDR3aa: CASTQDRGYYEQYF
CDR3nt: TGTGCCAGCACTCAGGACAGGGGGTACTACGAGCAGTACTTC
abundance: -
v_gene: TRBV6-5
d_gene: TRBD1
j_gene: TRBJ2-7

CDR3aa: CASSMAPGSPNPRNQPQHF
CDR3nt: TGTGCCAGTAGTATGGCCCCAGGAAGCCCTAACCCTCGCAATCAGCCCCAGCATTTT
abundance: -
v_gene: TRBV19
d_gene: -
j_gene: TRBJ1-5

CDR3aa: CASSIGPSGVSQRGDTQYF
CDR3nt: TGTGCCAGTAGTATAGGGCCTAGCGGGGTCTCACAAAGGGGAGATACGCAGTATTTT
abundance: -
v_gene: TRBV19
d_gene: TRBD2
j_gene: TRBJ2-3

CDR3aa: CASRGRSWNSPLHF
CDR3nt: TGCGCCAGCAGAGGACGGTCCTGGAATTCACCCCTCCACTTT
abundance: -
v_gene: TRBV10-1
d_gene: -
j_gene: TRBJ1-6

CDR3aa: CASSVGLPRGNYGYTF
CDR3nt: TGTGCCAGCAGCGTTGGTCTCCCCCGGGGTAACTATGGCTACACCTTC
abundance: -
v_gene: TRBV9
d_gene: -
j_gene: TRBJ1-2

CDR3aa: CASSPSAQGTGELFF
CDR3nt: TGTGCCAGCTCACCTTCGGCCCAGGGGACTGGGGAGCTGTTTTTT
abundance: -
v_gene: TRBV18
d_gene: -
j_gene: TRBJ2-2

CDR3aa: CASRGGFGELFF
CDR3nt: TGTGCCAGCAGAGGGGGTTTCGGGGAGCTGTTTTTT
abundance: -
v_gene: TRBV27
d_gene: -
j_gene: TRBJ2-2

CDR3aa: CASSWTGSANTGELFF
CDR3nt: TGCGCCAGCAGCTGGACAGGTTCCGCGAACACCGGGGAGCTGTTTTTT
abundance: -
v_gene: TRBV5-1
d_gene: TRBD1
j_gene: TRBJ2-2

CDR3aa: CASSQRVQETQYF
CDR3nt: TGTGCCAGCAGCCAACGGGTACAAGAGACCCAGTACTTC
abundance: -
v_gene: TRBV14
d_gene: -
j_gene: TRBJ2-5

CDR3aa: CASSTQGAGNTIYF
CDR3nt: TGTGCCAGCAGCACTCAGGGTGCCGGAAACACCATATATTTT
abundance: -
v_gene: TRBV6-5
d_gene: -
j_gene: TRBJ1-3

CDR3aa: CAWSTAVGAGYTF
CDR3nt: TGTGCCTGGAGTACGGCGGTGGGGGCCGGCTACACCTTC
abundance: -
v_gene: TRBV30
d_gene: -
j_gene: TRBJ1-2

CDR3aa: CASASGQTYTDTQYF
CDR3nt: TGTGCCAGTGCCTCGGGACAGACATACACAGATACGCAGTATTTT
abundance: -
v_gene: TRBV19
d_gene: TRBD1
j_gene: TRBJ2-3

CDR3aa: CASSPPGRSGELFF
CDR3nt: TGTGCCAGCTCACCACCGGGCCGATCCGGGGAGCTGTTTTTT
abundance: few
v_gene: TRBV18
d_gene: -
j_gene: TRBJ2-2

CDR3aa: CASSQDHQAQTSYEQYF
CDR3nt: TGTGCCAGCAGCCAAGATCACCAAGCGCAGACCTCCTACGAGCAGTACTTC
abundance: -
v_gene: TRBV4-2
d_gene: -
j_gene: TRBJ2-7

CDR3aa: CSGISGNTIYF
CDR3nt: TGCAGCGGAATCTCTGGAAACACCATATATTTT
abundance: -
v_gene: TRBV29-1
d_gene: -
j_gene: TRBJ1-3

CDR3aa: CASSTPGTLTIYF
CDR3nt: TGTGCCAGCAGTACGCCAGGGACTTTGACCATATATTTT
abundance: -
v_gene: TRBV6-5
d_gene: -
j_gene: TRBJ1-3

CDR3aa: CASSLDRGVGYTF
CDR3nt: TGTGCCAGCAGCCTGGACAGGGGAGTAGGCTACACCTTC
abundance: -
v_gene: TRBV5-6
d_gene: TRBD1
j_gene: TRBJ1-2

CDR3aa: CASSRLEDSPLHF
CDR3nt: TGTGCCAGTAGTAGACTGGAGGATTCACCCCTCCACTTT
abundance: -
v_gene: TRBV19
d_gene: -
j_gene: TRBJ1-6

CDR3aa: CAIRPAGGTEKLFF
CDR3nt: TGTGCCATCCGACCCGCTGGGGGCACTGAAAAACTGTTTTTT
abundance: -
v_gene: TRBV10-3
d_gene: -
j_gene: TRBJ1-4

CDR3aa: CASSVGSGGFISF
CDR3nt: TGTGCCAGCAGCGTAGGATCAGGGGGCTTCATCAGCTTT
abundance: once
v_gene: TRBV9
d_gene: TRBD1
j_gene: TRBJ2-3

CDR3aa: CASSPVLAPGGNTIYF
CDR3nt: TGTGCCAGCAGCCCGGTATTGGCCCCTGGTGGAAACACCATATATTTT
abundance: -
v_gene: TRBV4-2
d_gene: -
j_gene: TRBJ1-3

CDR3aa: CASSPRGLAGDYEQYF
CDR3nt: TGTGCCAGCAGCCCACGCGGACTAGCGGGGGACTACGAGCAGTACTTC
abundance: -
v_gene: TRBV7-2
d_gene: TRBD2
j_gene: TRBJ2-7

CDR3aa: CASSQSSGVSYEQYF
CDR3nt: TGTGCCAGCAGCCAATCATCCGGGGTCTCCTACGAGCAGTACTTC
abundance: -
v_gene: TRBV3-1/TRBV3-2
d_gene: -
j_gene: TRBJ2-7

CDR3aa: CASRSTRRGPGVDTQYF
CDR3nt: TGTGCCAGCAGATCCACCCGGAGGGGCCCAGGGGTAGATACGCAGTATTTT
abundance: few
v_gene: TRBV5-6
d_gene: -
j_gene: TRBJ2-3

CDR3aa: CASRGGRSGANVLTF
CDR3nt: TGTGCCAGCAGGGGCGGGAGATCTGGGGCCAACGTCCTGACTTTC
abundance: once
v_gene: TRBV7-2
d_gene: TRBD2
j_gene: TRBJ2-6

CDR3aa: CASSEGGAGANVLTF
CDR3nt: TGTGCCAGCAGTGAAGGGGGCGCGGGGGCCAACGTCCTGACTTTC
abundance: -
v_gene: TRBV2
d_gene: -
j_gene: TRBJ2-6

CDR3aa: CASSLGAAEAFF
CDR3nt: TGTGCCAGCAGCCTTGGGGCAGCGGAAGCTTTCTTT
abundance: -
v_gene: TRBV5-8
d_gene: -
j_gene: TRBJ1-1

CDR3aa: CASSSTGGNEKLFF
CDR3nt: TGTGCCAGCAGCTCAACAGGGGGCAACGAAAAACTGTTTTTT
abundance: -
v_gene: TRBV5-4
d_gene: TRBD1
j_gene: TRBJ1-4

CDR3aa: CASSQVGTVYNSPLHF
CDR3nt: TGTGCCAGCAGCCAAGTCGGGACAGTCTATAATTCACCCCTCCACTTT
abundance: -
v_gene: TRBV14
d_gene: TRBD1
j_gene: TRBJ1-6

CDR3aa: CASSLGLVSGNTIYF
CDR3nt: TGCGCCAGCAGCTTGGGTCTGGTGTCTGGAAACACCATATATTTT
abundance: -
v_gene: TRBV5-1
d_gene: -
j_gene: TRBJ1-3

CDR3aa: CASSFAGANVLTF
CDR3nt: TGTGCCAGCAGCTTCGCTGGGGCCAACGTCCTGACTTTC
abundance: -
v_gene: TRBV5-4
d_gene: -
j_gene: TRBJ2-6

CDR3aa: CASSLGGTSVNEQFF
CDR3nt: TGTGCCAGCAGTTTGGGTGGAACTAGCGTAAATGAGCAGTTCTTC
abundance: -
v_gene: TRBV28
d_gene: TRBD2
j_gene: TRBJ2-1

CDR3aa: CASSLGGTGPLYGYTF
CDR3nt: TGTGCCAGCAGCTTAGGCGGGACAGGACCTTTATATGGCTACACCTTC
abundance: -
v_gene: TRBV7-9
d_gene: TRBD1
j_gene: TRBJ1-2

CDR3aa: CASSLLSGLREQYF
CDR3nt: TGTGCCAGCAGTTTATTATCAGGGCTCCGCGAGCAGTACTTC
abundance: few
v_gene: TRBV28
d_gene: -
j_gene: TRBJ2-7